This TCR beta chain was observed in a study of blood T cell repertoires in COVID-19. Background on the study: The study drew acute and convalescent COVID-19 samples from the United States, Italy and Spain. The cDNA or gDNA used as material had been derived from T cells, B-cell-depleted T cells, or PBMCs.

Per the germline V gene, CDR1 is SGHTA and CDR2 is FQGNSA. The V and J ends lost 3 bases and 10 bases respectively, with 10 bases between them. The CDR3 spans 12 residues. Patients at the Seattle site were enrolled during active infection and followed longitudinally. Study processing details: Estimation of nucleated cell counts relied on the amplification of reference gene primers. Profiled with immunoSEQ multiplex PCR; TCRdb holds only in-frame clones, not every one. V and J calls and clone size follow that table, whereas D and trimming were derived from the DNA. The sample includes approximately 40,000 clones, approximately 87% seen only once; the top ten take 3.9%.

The sequence was collected from a man aged 35-49 years with COVID-19, enrolled during active disease. The sequenced sample was peripheral blood. The rearrangement uses TRBV7-2 and TRBJ2-1; no clear D gene. This CDR3 is CASSFINGEQFF. The CDR3 bases are TGTGCCAGCAGCTTTATTAACGGGGAGCAGTTCTTC.